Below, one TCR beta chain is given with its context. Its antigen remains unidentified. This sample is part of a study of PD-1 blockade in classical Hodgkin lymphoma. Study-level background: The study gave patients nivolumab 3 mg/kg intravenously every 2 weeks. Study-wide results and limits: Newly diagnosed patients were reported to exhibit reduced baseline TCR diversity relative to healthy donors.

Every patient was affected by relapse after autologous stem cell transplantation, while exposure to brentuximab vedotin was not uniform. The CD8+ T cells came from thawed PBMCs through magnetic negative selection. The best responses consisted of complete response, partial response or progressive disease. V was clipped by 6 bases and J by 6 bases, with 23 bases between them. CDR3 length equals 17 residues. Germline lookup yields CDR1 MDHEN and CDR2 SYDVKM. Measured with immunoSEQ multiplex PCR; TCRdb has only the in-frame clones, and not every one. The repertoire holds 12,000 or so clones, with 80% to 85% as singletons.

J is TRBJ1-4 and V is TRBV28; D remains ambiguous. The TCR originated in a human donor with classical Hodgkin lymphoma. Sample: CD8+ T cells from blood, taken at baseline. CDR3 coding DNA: TGTGCCAGCAGGCCTAATCTCGGGGTACGGGCCGATGAAAAACTGTTTTTT. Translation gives CASRPNLGVRADEKLFF.